This TCR beta chain was sequenced for a study of CD8 T cells in ankylosing spondylitis. TCRdb reanalysed the 5' RACE reads using MiXCR and keeps one entry per CDR3 protein. The table lists fewer than 450,000 distinct CDR3 sequences, roughly 17% of them singletons. Study observations and caveats: Blood from ankylosing spondylitis patients appeared to carry a characteristic roughly 8-variant TCR beta motif. Some of these motif variants have turned up before, in reports on reactive arthritis synovial fluid and blood.

Worth noting for this clonotype: Its cognate antigen is unknown.

This clonotype was obtained from a male donor with ankylosing spondylitis. Specimen: blood, either unsorted or a sorted T cell fraction (not recorded which).

The CDR3, as DNA: TGTGCCAGCAGCCACGACATTTATGGCTACACCTTC. This gives the protein CASSHDIYGYTF. The J gene is TRBJ1-2, the V gene TRBV14; no reliable D call. CDR3 length: 12 residues. The V end was cut by 3 bases, the J end by 5 bases, with 7 bases between. Per the germline V gene, CDR1 is SGHDN and CDR2 is FVKESK.